This T cell receptor beta chain was obtained from a study of technical replicates of blood from a few donors. The germline V and J ends were trimmed by 4 bases and 0 bases, with 10 bases remaining between them. The CDR3 is made up of 15 amino acids. Germline CDR1 and CDR2: MRHNA and SNTAGT. TCRdb keeps only in-frame clones here, not all; method: immunoSEQ multiplex PCR. The sample contains over 85,000 clones, approximately 96% of which appear only once. What was sequenced was T cells isolated from PBMCs. The receptor's source is a human donor in good health. The rearrangement uses TRBV6-4 and TRBJ2-1; TRBD2 might be the D (6 bases). CDR3 sequence reads: CASSVTGSSYNEQFF. The CDR3 nucleotides are TGTGCCAGCAGTGTAACCGGGAGCTCCTACAATGAGCAGTTCTTC.